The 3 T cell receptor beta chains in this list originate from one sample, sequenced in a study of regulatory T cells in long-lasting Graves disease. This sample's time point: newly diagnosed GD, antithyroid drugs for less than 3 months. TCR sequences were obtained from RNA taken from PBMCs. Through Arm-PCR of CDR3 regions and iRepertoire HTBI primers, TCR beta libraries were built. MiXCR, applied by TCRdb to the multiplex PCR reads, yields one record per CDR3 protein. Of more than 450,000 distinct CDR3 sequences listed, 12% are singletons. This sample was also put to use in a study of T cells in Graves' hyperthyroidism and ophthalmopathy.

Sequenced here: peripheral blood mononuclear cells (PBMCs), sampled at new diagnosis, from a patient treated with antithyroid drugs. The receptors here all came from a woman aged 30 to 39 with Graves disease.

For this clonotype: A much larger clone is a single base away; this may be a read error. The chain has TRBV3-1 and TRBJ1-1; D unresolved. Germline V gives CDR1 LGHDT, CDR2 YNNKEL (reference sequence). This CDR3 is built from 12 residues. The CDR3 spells CASCQDRGKAFF. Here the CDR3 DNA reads TGTGCCAGCTGCCAAGATCGGGGTAAAGCTTTCTTT.

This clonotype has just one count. As DNA, the CDR3 is TGTGCCAGCAGCCAGGACAGGGTCGTAGGCGAGCAGTACTTC. It translates to CASSQDRVVGEQYF. V gene TRBV11-2 combines with J gene TRBJ2-7; TRBD1 matches 8 bases. J was trimmed by 6 bases and V by 5 bases; bases with no gene match: 9. The CDR3 extends over 14 amino acids. Germline V CDR1 and CDR2: SGHAT, FQNNGV.

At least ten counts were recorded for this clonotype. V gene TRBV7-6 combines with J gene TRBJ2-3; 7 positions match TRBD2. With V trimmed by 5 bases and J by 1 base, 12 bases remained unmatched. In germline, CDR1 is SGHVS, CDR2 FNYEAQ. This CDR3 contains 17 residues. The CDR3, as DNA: TGTGCCAGCAGCCCTGGGGCTACTAGCGCCCGCACAGATACGCAGTATTTT. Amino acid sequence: CASSPGATSARTDTQYF.